This T cell receptor (beta chain) was profiled in a study of T cell responses to AZD1222 COVID-19 vaccine. Turning to the study itself: Some second doses came at about 4 weeks and others at about 12 weeks; these were pooled. Study observations and caveats: The study identified only five to seven AZD1222 recipients as seropositive at baseline. Two doses of AZD1222 preceded a rise in Spike-specific TCR breadth and depth. Clonal diversity may have been underestimated in mostly white British donors.

Produced via immunoSEQ multiplex PCR; TCRdb's table is partial and in-frame only. The data show about 140,000 clones, about 87% seen once. Germline CDR1 and CDR2: LNHDA and SQIVND (reference sequence). The junction had 6 bases not matched to a gene; V was cut back by 2 bases and J by 3 bases. CDR3 size: 16 residues. Details on this clone: Its antigen remains unknown.

The source of this sequence is an adult in good health. The chain has TRBV19 and TRBJ2-3; 9 bases align to TRBD1. The sample here was peripheral blood, taken on day 0 of AZD1222 vaccination. This chain's CDR3 is CASSILQGADTDTQYF. Written as DNA, the CDR3 is TGTGCCAGTAGTATATTACAGGGGGCGGATACAGATACGCAGTATTTT.